Shown below are 5 T cell receptor beta chains from a single sample sequenced in a study of cytomegalovirus exposure and HLA in healthy donors (dated by TCRdb to the late 2010s). Library preparation employed the immunoSEQ multiplex PCR assay. For the multiplex PCR, a mixture combining 60 forward primers for TCR Vbeta segments and 13 reverse primers for TCR Jbeta segments was used. TCRdb mirrors the immuneACCESS table, restricted to in-frame sequences. Some clones are absent from its copies; in checked studies, under half trace to an unresolved V gene, and the reason for the others is unknown. This sample has about 140,000 clones in its table, and more than 70% of those were observed once. About 3.5% of the sample rests with the top ten. The sample consisted of PBMCs. Receptor source: a man aged 40-49 years in good health and CMV-seronegative.

V gene TRBV18 combines with J gene TRBJ2-1, with 8 bases matching TRBD2. With V trimmed by 2 bases and J by 10 bases, 13 bases remained unmatched. The CDR3 consists of 16 residues. CDR1 and CDR2 from the germline V gene are KGHSH and LQKENI. CDR3 region: CASSPSSVSGVGEQFF. As DNA, the CDR3 is TGTGCCAGCTCACCAAGCAGCGTTAGCGGGGTAGGAGAGCAGTTCTTC.

This chain joins TRBV19 and TRBJ1-6; D remains ambiguous. In germline, CDR1 is LNHDA, CDR2 SQIVND (reference sequence). The ends were cut back, 8 bases at V and 7 bases at J, with 15 bases in the middle. The length of the CDR3 is 14 residues. CDR3 region: CASRIGLRNSPLHF. The CDR3 DNA sequence: TGTGCCAGTCGGATAGGTCTGAGAAATTCACCCCTCCACTTT.

This sequence joins TRBV5-4 and TRBJ2-1; TRBD1 aligns across 12 bases. The germline V gene has CDR1 SGHNT and CDR2 YYREEE (reference sequence). Germline trimming cut 6 bases from V and 7 bases from J; bases unmatched to any gene: 5. This CDR3 has 14 residues. This chain's CDR3 is CASTPGQGANEQFF. The CDR3 DNA reads TGTGCCAGCACCCCGGGACAGGGGGCGAATGAGCAGTTCTTC.

The genes are TRBV18 and TRBJ2-2; D not resolved. The CDR3 spans 13 residues. Germline V gives CDR1 KGHSH, CDR2 LQKENI. The V end lost 1 base, the J end lost 6 bases, and 6 bases lay between the germline ends. The CDR3 region is CASSPQESGELFF. The CDR3 nucleotides read TGTGCCAGCTCACCACAGGAGTCCGGGGAGCTGTTTTTT.

The chain links TRBV2 to TRBJ1-2; 9 nucleotides align to TRBD1. This CDR3 is 15 amino acids long. The V and J ends lost 7 bases and 7 bases, in that order; junction bases with no gene match: 13. Per germline, CDR1 SNHLY and CDR2 FYNNEI. The CDR3 DNA reads as TGTGCCAGCATAAGTGAGAACAGGGGGCGGGGTGGCTACACCTTC. The encoded protein is CASISENRGRGGYTF. The whole variable domain, filled in from reference TRBV2 and TRBJ1-2, reads EPEVTQTPSHQVTQMGQEVILRCVPISNHLYFYWYRQILGQKVEFLVSFYNNEISEKSEIFDDQFSVERPDGSNFTLKIRSTKLEDSAMYFCASISENRGRGGYTFGSGTRLTVV.